A selection of T cell receptor beta chains follows, all from one sample in a study of CD8 T cells in Susac syndrome. TCRdb reanalysed the immunoSEQ multiplex PCR reads using MiXCR and keeps one entry per CDR3 protein. The top ten hold about 0.071% of the sample, which has approximately 230,000 distinct CDR3 sequences, 93% seen once. The sample taken for sequencing was CD4+ T cells from PBMCs. Receptors originate from a human donor with multiple sclerosis. Each CDR3 is given with its conserved first and last residue. D genes are given only for firm matches. Only some rows state a clone size, as once, few, many or a class for expanded clones.

J,V,size,D,DNA,CDR3
TRBJ2-3,TRBV29-1,.,.,TGCAGCGTTGTTTCAAGCGGGCCTCACACAGATACGCAGTATTTT,CSVVSSGPHTDTQYF
TRBJ1-5,TRBV11-2,.,TRBD1,TGTGCCAGCAGCCAAGGGACAGGTAGCAATCAGCCCCAGCATTTT,CASSQGTGSNQPQHF
TRBJ2-1,TRBV13,.,.,TGTGCCAGCAGCTTTTCCGCAATGACAGCAATCTACAATGAGCAGTTCTTC,CASSFSAMTAIYNEQFF
TRBJ1-3,TRBV9,.,.,TGTGCCAGCAGCCATCCCCGCGGCGCACAGACAAACGGAAACACCATATATTTT,CASSHPRGAQTNGNTIYF
TRBJ2-3,TRBV4-1,.,TRBD2,TGCGCCAGCAGCTATGGGACTAGCGGAAGCACAGATACGCAGTATTTT,CASSYGTSGSTDTQYF
TRBJ2-1,TRBV3-1,.,.,TGTGCCAGCAGCCAACGCGAGTGGAATCTCAATGAGCAGTTCTTC,CASSQREWNLNEQFF
TRBJ2-7,TRBV6-6,once,.,TGTGCCAGCAGAGAAGTCGGCGAGCAGTACTTC,CASREVGEQYF
TRBJ1-2,TRBV30,.,TRBD1,TGTGCCTGGCGGGGCTGGGACAGAGATTATGGCTACACCTTC,CAWRGWDRDYGYTF
TRBJ2-3,TRBV7-6,.,.,TGTGCCAGCAGGAGCACGTCTAGCACAGATACGCAGTATTTT,CASRSTSSTDTQYF
TRBJ2-3,TRBV20-1,.,.,TGCAGTGCTCTTACTCCAGCGGTAGATACGCAGTATTTT,CSALTPAVDTQYF
TRBJ1-6,TRBV11-1,once,.,TGTGCCAGCAGCCCCCGCCAGGGAGGGAATTCACCCCTCCACTTT,CASSPRQGGNSPLHF